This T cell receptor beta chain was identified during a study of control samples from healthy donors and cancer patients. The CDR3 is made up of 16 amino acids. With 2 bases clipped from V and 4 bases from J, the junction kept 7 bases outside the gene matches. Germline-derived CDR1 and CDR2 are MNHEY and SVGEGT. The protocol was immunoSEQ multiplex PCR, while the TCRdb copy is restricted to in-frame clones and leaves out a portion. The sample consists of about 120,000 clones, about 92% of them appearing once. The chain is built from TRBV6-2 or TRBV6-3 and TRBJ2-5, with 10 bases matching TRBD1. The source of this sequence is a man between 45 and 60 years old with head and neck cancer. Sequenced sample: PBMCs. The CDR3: CASSYASGTGAETQYF. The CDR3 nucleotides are TGTGCCAGCAGTTACGCGTCCGGGACAGGGGCAGAGACCCAGTACTTC.